The 10 T cell receptor beta chains presented below share a single source sample, sequenced in a study of T-cell memory formation after mild COVID-19. TCRdb re-analysed the 5' RACE reads in MiXCR, keeping a single row per CDR3 protein. The table includes some 48,000 distinct CDR3 sequences, roughly a quarter detected once. Sequenced input: PBMCs or a T cell subset sorted from them (not recorded which). Receptors were obtained from a man between 18 and 29 years old who had mild COVID-19 (a few samples of this study predate the infection). Cell type and time point are not known.

The rearrangement links TRBV11-3 to TRBJ2-2; 8 bases match TRBD1. The germline V gene encodes CDR1 SGHNT and CDR2 YENEEA. The CDR3 runs to 14 residues. V was pared by 6 bases and J by 6 bases, with 6 bases of the junction left unmatched. CDR3 coding DNA: TGTGCCAGCAGTGGACAGGGCGAGGCCGGGGAGCTGTTTTTT. This codes for CASSGQGEAGELFF.

The chain joins TRBV13 to TRBJ2-5; D gene uncertain. The germline V gene has CDR1 PRHDT and CDR2 FYEKMQ (reference sequence). The CDR3 runs to 12 residues. The ends were cut back, 1 base at V and 5 bases at J, with 5 bases in the middle. The CDR3 sequence is CASSLDPETQYF. The CDR3 region has the DNA TGTGCCAGCAGCTTAGATCCGGAGACCCAGTACTTC.

The chain joins TRBV5-1 to TRBJ2-5; 9 bases match TRBD1. The ends lost 4 bases at V and 5 bases at J; junction bases unmatched: 9. Germline CDR1 and CDR2: SGHRS and YFSETQ. The CDR3 has 15 amino acids. The CDR3 region has the DNA TGCGCCAGCAGCGGACGATGGACAGGGGATGAGACCCAGTACTTC. Residues: CASSGRWTGDETQYF.

The V and J genes are TRBV7-6 and TRBJ2-1; 9 nucleotides line up with TRBD2. V lost 3 bases, J lost 9 bases, and 9 bases stayed unmatched. The CDR3 totals 15 residues. Germline CDR1 SGHVS, CDR2 FNYEAQ. CDR3 sequence: CASSFRREGRTEQFF. CDR3 nucleotide sequence: TGTGCCAGCAGCTTCCGGCGGGAGGGAAGGACTGAGCAGTTCTTC.

The rearrangement links TRBV10-2 to TRBJ1-5, with TRBD1 identical over 8 bases. CDR3 length equals 15 residues. V gave up 6 bases and J gave up 1 base; unmatched junction bases: 5. The germline V gene has CDR1 WSHSY and CDR2 SAAADI. The CDR3 DNA is TGCGCCAGCAGCCTGACAGGGGCGAGCAATCAGCCCCAGCATTTT. Its protein is CASSLTGASNQPQHF.

This clonotype turned up a few times. This chain connects TRBV7-8 to TRBJ2-1; no clear D. CDR1 and CDR2 from the germline V gene are SGHVS and FQNEAQ. The CDR3 consists of 14 residues. Between the trimmed V and J ends, which lost 5 bases and 7 bases, there was a span of 15 bases. CDR3 in amino acids: CASSPRPVGNEQFF. In nucleotides, the CDR3 is TGTGCCAGCAGCCCCAGACCTGTAGGAAATGAGCAGTTCTTC.

This sequence joins TRBV7-2 and TRBJ2-1; D not resolved. Trimming removed 5 bases from V and 7 bases from J, with 15 bases in between. The CDR3 is made up of 14 amino acids. CDR1 is SGHTA and CDR2 is FQGNSA in the germline V gene. CDR3 DNA: TGTGCCAGCAGCCTCGGTGGGCCATGGAATGAGCAGTTCTTC. Amino acid sequence: CASSLGGPWNEQFF.

This chain connects TRBV6-6 to TRBJ2-5; possibly TRBD2 for D (6 bases). Germline CDR1 is MNHNY and CDR2 is SVGAGI (reference sequence). Trimming took off 5 bases at V and 3 bases at J, with 13 bases between the two ends. There are 14 residues in the CDR3. CDR3 loop: CASSTRTIKETQYF. CDR3 bases: TGTGCCAGCAGTACTCGGACTATTAAAGAGACCCAGTACTTC.

The chain links TRBV7-3 to TRBJ2-6, with D maybe TRBD1 (6 bases). The germline CDR1 and CDR2 sequences are SGHTA and FQGTGA. V dropped 5 bases and J dropped 0 bases, with 26 bases sitting between them. This CDR3 is built from 21 residues. In nucleotides, the CDR3 is TGTGCCAGCAGCAGTTTCCCCGGGGTCAGGGGCTCTCGCTCTGGGGCCAACGTCCTGACTTTC. Protein: CASSSFPGVRGSRSGANVLTF. The full variable domain, completed using reference TRBV7-3 and TRBJ2-6, is GAGVSQTPSNKVTEKGKYVELRCDPISGHTALYWYRQSLGQGPEFLIYFQGTGAADDSGLPNDRFFAVRPEGSVSTLKIQRTERGDSAVYLCASSSFPGVRGSRSGANVLTFGAGSRLTVL.

The DNA for the CDR3 is TGTGCCAGCAGTTTCCTAGCGGGGGGGCCGCACAATGAGCAGTTCTTC. This sequence encodes CASSFLAGGPHNEQFF. This chain connects TRBV27 to TRBJ2-1; 12 positions match TRBD2. The V and J ends lost 3 bases and 5 bases, in that order; junction bases with no gene match: 5. The germline gives CDR1 MNHEY, CDR2 SMNVEV (reference sequence). The CDR3 spans 16 residues.